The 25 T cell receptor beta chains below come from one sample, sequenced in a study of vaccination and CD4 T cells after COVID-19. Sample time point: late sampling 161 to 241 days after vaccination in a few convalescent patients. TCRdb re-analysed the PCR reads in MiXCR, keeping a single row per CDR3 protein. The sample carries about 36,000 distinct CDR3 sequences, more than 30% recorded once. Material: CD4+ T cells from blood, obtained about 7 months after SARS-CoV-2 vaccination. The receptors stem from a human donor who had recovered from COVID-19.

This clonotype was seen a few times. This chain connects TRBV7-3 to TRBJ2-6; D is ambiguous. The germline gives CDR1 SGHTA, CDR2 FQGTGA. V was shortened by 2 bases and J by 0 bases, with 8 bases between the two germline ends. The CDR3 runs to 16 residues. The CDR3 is CASSLPGSSGANVLTF. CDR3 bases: TGTGCCAGCAGCTTACCCGGATCCTCTGGGGCCAACGTCCTGACTTTC. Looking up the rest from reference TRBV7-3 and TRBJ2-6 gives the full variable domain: GAGVSQTPSNKVTEKGKYVELRCDPISGHTALYWYRQSLGQGPEFLIYFQGTGAADDSGLPNDRFFAVRPEGSVSTLKIQRTERGDSAVYLCASSLPGSSGANVLTFGAGSRLTVL.

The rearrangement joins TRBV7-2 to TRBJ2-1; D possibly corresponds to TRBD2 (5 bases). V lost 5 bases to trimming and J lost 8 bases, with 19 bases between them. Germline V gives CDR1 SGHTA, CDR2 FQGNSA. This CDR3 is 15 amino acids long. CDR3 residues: CASSPGPGIPHEQFF. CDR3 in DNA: TGTGCCAGCAGCCCAGGTCCCGGGATCCCTCATGAGCAGTTCTTC.

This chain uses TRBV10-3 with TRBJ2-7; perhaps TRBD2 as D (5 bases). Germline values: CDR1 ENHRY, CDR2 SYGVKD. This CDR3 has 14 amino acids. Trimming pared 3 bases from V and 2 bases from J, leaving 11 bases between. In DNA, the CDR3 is TGTGCCATCAGTGATAGCGCCGAGACCTACGAGCAGTACTTC. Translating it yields CAISDSAETYEQYF.

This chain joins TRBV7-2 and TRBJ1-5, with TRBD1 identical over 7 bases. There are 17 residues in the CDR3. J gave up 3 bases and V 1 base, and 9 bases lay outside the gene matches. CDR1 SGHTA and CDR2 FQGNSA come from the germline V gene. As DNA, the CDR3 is TGTGCCAGCAGCTTAGGATGGGGACAGCTCTCCAATCAGCCCCAGCATTTT. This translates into CASSLGWGQLSNQPQHF.

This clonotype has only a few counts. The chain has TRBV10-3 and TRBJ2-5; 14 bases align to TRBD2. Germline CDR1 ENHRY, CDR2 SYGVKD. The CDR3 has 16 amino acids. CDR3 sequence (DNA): TGTGCTACAGGGCCGGGACTAGCGGGGGAACAAGAGACCCAGTACTTC. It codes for CATGPGLAGEQETQYF.

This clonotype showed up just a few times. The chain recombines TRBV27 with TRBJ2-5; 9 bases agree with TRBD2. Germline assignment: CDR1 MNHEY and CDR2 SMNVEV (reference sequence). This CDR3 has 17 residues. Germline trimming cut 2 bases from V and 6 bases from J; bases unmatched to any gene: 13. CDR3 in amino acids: CASSLGAGGPLTQTQYF. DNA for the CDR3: TGTGCCAGCAGTTTAGGAGCGGGAGGACCCCTAACCCAGACCCAGTACTTC.

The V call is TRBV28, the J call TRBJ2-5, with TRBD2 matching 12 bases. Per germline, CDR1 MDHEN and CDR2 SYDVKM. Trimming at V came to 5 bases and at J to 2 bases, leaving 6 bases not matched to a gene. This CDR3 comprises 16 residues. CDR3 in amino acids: CASSTEGLAGQETQYF. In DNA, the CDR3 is TGTGCCAGCAGTACAGAGGGACTAGCGGGTCAAGAGACCCAGTACTTC.

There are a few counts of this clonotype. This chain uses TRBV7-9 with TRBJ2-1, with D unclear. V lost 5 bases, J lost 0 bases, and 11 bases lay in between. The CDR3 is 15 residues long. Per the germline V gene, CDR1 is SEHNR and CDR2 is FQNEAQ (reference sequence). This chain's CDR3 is CASSPPIGSYNEQFF. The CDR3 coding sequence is TGTGCCAGCAGCCCTCCGATTGGCTCCTACAATGAGCAGTTCTTC.

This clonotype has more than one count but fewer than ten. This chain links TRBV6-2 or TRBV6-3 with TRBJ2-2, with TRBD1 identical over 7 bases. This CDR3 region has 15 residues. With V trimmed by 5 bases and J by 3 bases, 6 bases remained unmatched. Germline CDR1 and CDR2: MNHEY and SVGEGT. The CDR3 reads CASSPRQGDTGELFF. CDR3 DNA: TGTGCCAGCAGTCCTAGACAGGGTGACACCGGGGAGCTGTTTTTT.

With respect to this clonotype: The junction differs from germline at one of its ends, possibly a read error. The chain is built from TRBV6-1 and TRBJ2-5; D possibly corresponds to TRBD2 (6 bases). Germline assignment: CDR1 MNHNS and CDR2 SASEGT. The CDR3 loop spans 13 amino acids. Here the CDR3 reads CVSSLPGVETQYF. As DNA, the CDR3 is TGTGTCAGCAGTCTCCCGGGGGTGGAGACCCAGTACTTC.

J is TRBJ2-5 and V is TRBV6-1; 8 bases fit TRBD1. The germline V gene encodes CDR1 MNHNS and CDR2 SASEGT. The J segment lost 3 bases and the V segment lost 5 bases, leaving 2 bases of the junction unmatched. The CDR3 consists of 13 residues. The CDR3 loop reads CASSWDRKETQYF. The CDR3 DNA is TGTGCCAGCAGTTGGGACAGGAAAGAGACCCAGTACTTC.

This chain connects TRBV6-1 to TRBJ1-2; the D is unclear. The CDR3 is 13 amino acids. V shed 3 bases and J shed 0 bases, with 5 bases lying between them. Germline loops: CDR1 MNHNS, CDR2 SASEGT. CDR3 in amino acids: CASSEATNYGYTF. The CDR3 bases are TGTGCCAGCAGTGAGGCCACTAACTATGGCTACACCTTC.

CDR3 coding DNA: TGCGCCAGCAGTGAGTCTAGCGGGGCTGAGCAGTTCTTC. Amino acids: CASSESSGAEQFF. The rearrangement links TRBV10-2 to TRBJ2-1; 8 nucleotides line up with TRBD2. This CDR3 comprises 13 residues. Looked up from germline, CDR1 is WSHSY and CDR2 is SAAADI. Trimming took 0 bases from V and 9 from J; bases not matched to a gene: 1.

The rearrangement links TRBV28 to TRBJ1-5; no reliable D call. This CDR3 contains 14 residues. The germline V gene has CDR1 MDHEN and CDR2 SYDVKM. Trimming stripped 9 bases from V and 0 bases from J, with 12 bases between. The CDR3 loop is CASLDLDSNQPQHF. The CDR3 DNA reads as TGTGCCAGTTTAGACCTCGATAGCAATCAGCCCCAGCATTTT.

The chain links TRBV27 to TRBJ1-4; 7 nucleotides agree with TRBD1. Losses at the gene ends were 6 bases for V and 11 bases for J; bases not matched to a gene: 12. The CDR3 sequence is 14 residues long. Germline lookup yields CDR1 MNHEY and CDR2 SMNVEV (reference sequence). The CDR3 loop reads CASRPAGTERKLFF. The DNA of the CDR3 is TGTGCCAGCAGGCCAGCCGGGACAGAGCGGAAACTGTTTTTT.

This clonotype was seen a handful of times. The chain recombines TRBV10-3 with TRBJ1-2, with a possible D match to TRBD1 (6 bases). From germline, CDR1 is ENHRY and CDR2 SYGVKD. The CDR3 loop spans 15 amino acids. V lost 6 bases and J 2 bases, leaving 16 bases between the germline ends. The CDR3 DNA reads TGTGCCATCAGGGATGGGCAGGGGCGAAACTATGGCTACACCTTC. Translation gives CAIRDGQGRNYGYTF.

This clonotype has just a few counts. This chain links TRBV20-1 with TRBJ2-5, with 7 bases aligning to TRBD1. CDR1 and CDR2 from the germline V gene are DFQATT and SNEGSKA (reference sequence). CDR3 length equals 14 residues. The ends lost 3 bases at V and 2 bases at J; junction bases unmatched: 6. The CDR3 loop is CSASRGQLQETQYF. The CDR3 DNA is TGCAGTGCTAGCAGGGGACAGCTTCAAGAGACCCAGTACTTC.

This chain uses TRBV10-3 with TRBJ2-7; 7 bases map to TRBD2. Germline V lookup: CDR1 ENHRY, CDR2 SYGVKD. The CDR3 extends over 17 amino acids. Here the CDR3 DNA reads TGTGCTCCCCGGGCTCCCGATCACGGGGGGATGGGGTACGAGCAGTACTTC. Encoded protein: CAPRAPDHGGMGYEQYF.

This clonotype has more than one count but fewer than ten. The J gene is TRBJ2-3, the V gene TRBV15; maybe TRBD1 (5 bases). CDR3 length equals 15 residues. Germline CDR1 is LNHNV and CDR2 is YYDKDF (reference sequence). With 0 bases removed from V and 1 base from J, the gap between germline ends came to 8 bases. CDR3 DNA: TGTGCCACCAGCAGAGAACCCAGGGGCACAGATACGCAGTATTTT. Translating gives CATSREPRGTDTQYF.

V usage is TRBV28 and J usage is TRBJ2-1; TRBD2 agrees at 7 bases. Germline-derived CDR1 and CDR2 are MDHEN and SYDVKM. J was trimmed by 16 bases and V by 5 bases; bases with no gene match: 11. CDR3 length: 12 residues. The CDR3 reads CASSPLAESSFF. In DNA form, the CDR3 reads TGTGCCAGCAGTCCTCTAGCGGAGTCCTCCTTCTTC.

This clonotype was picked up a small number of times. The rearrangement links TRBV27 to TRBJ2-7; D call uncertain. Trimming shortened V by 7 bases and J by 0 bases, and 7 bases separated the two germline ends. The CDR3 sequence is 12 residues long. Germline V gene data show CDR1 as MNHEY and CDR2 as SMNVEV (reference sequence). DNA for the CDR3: TGTGCCAGCACCCCGAGCTCCTACGAGCAGTACTTC. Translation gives CASTPSSYEQYF.

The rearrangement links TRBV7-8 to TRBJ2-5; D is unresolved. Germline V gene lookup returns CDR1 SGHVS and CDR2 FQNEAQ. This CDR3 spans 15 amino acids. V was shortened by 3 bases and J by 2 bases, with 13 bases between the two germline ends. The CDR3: CASSLNGPIQETQYF. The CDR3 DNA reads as TGTGCCAGCAGCTTGAATGGGCCCATACAAGAGACCCAGTACTTC.

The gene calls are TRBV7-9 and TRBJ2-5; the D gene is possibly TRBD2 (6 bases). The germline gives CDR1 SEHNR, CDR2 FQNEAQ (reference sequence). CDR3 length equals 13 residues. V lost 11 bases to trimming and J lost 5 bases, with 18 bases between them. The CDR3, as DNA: TGTGCCGCTTCAGAGGAGGGACGGGAGACCCAGTACTTC. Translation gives CAASEEGRETQYF.

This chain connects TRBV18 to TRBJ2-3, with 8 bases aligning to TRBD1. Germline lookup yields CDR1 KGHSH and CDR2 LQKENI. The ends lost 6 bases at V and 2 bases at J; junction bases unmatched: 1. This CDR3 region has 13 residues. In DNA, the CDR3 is TGTGCCAGCTCGGACAGGGACACAGATACGCAGTATTTT. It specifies CASSDRDTDTQYF.

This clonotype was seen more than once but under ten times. The CDR3, as DNA: TGTGCCAGCAGCTTTGAAGGGGGAGTATATGAGCAGTTCTTC. As protein: CASSFEGGVYEQFF. The V gene is TRBV7-2, the J gene TRBJ2-1; weak D call: TRBD1 (6 bases). The CDR3 runs 14 residues. CDR1 and CDR2 (germline): SGHTA, FQGNSA. The V end was cut by 3 bases, the J end by 8 bases, with 14 bases between. Full variable domain (rest looked up from reference TRBV7-2 and TRBJ2-1): GAGVSQSPSNKVTEKGKDVELRCDPISGHTALYWYRQSLGQGLEFLIYFQGNSAPDKSGLPSDRFSAERTGGSVSTLTIQRTQQEDSAVYLCASSFEGGVYEQFFGPGTRLTVL.